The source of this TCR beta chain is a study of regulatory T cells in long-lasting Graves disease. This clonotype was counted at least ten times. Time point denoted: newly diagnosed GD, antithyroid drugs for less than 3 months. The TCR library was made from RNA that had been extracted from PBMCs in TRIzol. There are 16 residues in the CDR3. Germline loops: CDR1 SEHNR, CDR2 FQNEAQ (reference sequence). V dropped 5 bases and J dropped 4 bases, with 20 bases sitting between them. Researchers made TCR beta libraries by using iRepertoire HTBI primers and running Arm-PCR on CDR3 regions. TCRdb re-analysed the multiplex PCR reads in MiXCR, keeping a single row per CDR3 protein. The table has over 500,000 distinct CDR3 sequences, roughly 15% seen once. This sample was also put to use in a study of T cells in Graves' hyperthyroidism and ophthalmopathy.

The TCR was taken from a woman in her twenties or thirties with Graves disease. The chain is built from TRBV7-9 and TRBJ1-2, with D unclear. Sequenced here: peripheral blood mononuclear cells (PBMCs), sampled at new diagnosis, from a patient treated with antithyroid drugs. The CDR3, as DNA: TGTGCCAGCAGCATAACCGGGTCTGGTGTTGGCTATGGCTACACCTTC. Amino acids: CASSITGSGVGYGYTF.